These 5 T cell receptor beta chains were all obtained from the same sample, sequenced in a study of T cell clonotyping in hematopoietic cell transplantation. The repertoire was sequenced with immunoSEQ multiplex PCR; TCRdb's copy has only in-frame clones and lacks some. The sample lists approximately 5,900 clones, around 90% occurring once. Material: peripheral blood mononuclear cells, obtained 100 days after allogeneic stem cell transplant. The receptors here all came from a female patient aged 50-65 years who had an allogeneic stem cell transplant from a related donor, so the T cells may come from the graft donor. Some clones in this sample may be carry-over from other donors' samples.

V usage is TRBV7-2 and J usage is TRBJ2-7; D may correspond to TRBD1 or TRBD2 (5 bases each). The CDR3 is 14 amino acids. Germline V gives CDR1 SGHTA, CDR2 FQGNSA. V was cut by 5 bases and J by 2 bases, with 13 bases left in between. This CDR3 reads CASSRGAETYEQYF. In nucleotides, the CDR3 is TGTGCCAGCAGCCGAGGGGCGGAGACCTACGAGCAGTACTTC.

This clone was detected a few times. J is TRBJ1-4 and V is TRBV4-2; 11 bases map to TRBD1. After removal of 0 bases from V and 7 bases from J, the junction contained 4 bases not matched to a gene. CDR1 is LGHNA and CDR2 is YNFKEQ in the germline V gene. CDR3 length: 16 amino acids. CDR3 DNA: TGTGCCAGCAGCCAAGACGGACAGGGGGCTGGTGAAAAACTGTTTTTT. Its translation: CASSQDGQGAGEKLFF.

The CDR3 reads CASSGLPLNNEQFF. Written as DNA, the CDR3 is TGTGCCAGTTCGGGACTTCCATTAAACAATGAGCAGTTCTTC. This rearrangement joins TRBV19 to TRBJ2-1; tentatively, D is TRBD2 (6 bases). The V gene's germline CDR1 is LNHDA and CDR2 SQIVND (reference sequence). Trimming took 8 bases from V and 5 from J, leaving 16 bases between them. CDR3 length equals 14 residues.

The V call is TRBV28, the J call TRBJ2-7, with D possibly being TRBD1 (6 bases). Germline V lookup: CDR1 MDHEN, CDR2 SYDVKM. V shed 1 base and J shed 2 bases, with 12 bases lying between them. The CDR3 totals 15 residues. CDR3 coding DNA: TGTGCCAGCAGTTTATACTCCAGGGGAACCTACGAGCAGTACTTC. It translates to CASSLYSRGTYEQYF.

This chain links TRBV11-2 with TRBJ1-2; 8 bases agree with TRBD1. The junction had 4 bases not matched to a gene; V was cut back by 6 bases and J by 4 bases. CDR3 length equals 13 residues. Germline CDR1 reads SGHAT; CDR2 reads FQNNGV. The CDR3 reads CASSSTGGYGYTF. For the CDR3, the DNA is TGTGCCAGCAGTTCTACAGGGGGCTATGGCTACACCTTC.